The clone carrying this TCR beta chain turned up a few times. TCR beta VDJ and CDR3 profiling used genomic DNA as template. MiXCR, run by TCRdb on the reads, gives a single entry per CDR3 protein. The table includes 100,000 to 150,000 distinct CDR3 sequences, 48% detected once. The data were obtained in a study of CD8+CD57+ T cells in acquired aplastic anemia. The CDR3 totals 16 residues. Germline trimming cut 0 bases from V and 6 bases from J; bases unmatched to any gene: 11. Germline loops: CDR1 GTSNPN, CDR2 SVGIG (reference sequence). This TCR derives from a human donor in good health, serving as a control. Sequencing input: sorted CD4+, CD8+, or CD8+CD57+ T cells (not recorded which) from PBMCs. V is TRBV30 and J is TRBJ1-5, with 7 nucleotides matching TRBD1. The CDR3 reads CAWSVRGRGQGQPQHF. Here the CDR3 DNA reads TGTGCCTGGAGTGTTCGAGGGAGGGGGCAAGGTCAGCCCCAGCATTTT.